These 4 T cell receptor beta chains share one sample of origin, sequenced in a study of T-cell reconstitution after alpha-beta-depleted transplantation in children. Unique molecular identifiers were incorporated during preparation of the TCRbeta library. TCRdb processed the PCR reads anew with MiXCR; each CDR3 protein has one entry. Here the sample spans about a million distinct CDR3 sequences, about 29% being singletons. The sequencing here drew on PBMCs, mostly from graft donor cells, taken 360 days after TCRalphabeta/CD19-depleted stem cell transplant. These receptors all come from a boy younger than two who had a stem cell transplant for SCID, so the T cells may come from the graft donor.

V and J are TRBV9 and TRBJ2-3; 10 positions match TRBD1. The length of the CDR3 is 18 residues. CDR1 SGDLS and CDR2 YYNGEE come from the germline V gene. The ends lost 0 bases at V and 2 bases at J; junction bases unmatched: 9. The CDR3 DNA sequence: TGTGCCAGCAGCGTAGAAGGGGGGGGGACAGGGGTCACAGATACGCAGTATTTT. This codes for CASSVEGGGTGVTDTQYF. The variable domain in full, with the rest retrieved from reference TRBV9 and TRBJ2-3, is DSGVTQTPKHLITATGQRVTLRCSPRSGDLSVYWYQQSLDQGLQFLIQYYNGEERAKGNILERFSAQQFPDLHSELNLSSLELGDSALYFCASSVEGGGTGVTDTQYFGPGTRLTVL.

The chain's CDR3 is CASSNSGTGFGNTIYF. In DNA form, the CDR3 reads TGTGCCAGCAGCAACTCCGGGACAGGGTTCGGAAACACCATATATTTT. The V gene is TRBV6-5, the J gene TRBJ1-3; 9 positions match TRBD1. The CDR3 consists of 16 residues. From germline, CDR1 is MNHEY and CDR2 SVGAGI. Trimming at V came to 6 bases and at J to 4 bases, leaving 10 bases not matched to a gene.

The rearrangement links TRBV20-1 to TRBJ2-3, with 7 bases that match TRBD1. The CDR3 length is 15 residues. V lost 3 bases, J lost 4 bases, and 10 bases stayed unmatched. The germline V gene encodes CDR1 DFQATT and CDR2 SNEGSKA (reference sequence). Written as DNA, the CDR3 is TGCAGTGCTAGTAGAACAGGGACAGCGGCAGATACGCAGTATTTT. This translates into CSASRTGTAADTQYF.

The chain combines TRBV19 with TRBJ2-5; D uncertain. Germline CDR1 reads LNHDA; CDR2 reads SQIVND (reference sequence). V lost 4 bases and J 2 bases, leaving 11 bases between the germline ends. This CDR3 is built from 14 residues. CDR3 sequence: CASSNTRSQETQYF. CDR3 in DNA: TGTGCCAGTAGTAACACGAGATCACAAGAGACCCAGTACTTC.